This TCR beta chain was found in a study of shared clonotypes between healthy human individuals. The CDR3 spans 14 residues. Germline CDR1 is KGHSH and CDR2 is LQKENI. V was trimmed by 1 base and J by 7 bases, leaving 11 bases between them. Note on this clone: Its matching antigen is unknown.

The run depth of the assay was deep. The method was immunoSEQ multiplex PCR; TCRdb's version includes in-frame clones alone and lacks a portion of them. The table shows almost 750,000 clones, with 72% occurring only once. Study-wide results and caveats: In contrast to clonotypes shared by all four donors, non-shared clonotypes had lower generation probabilities. Represented diversity (both genetic and exposure-history) was limited by the small number of donors.

Each sample came from a Caucasian adult donor living in Nashville, Tennessee. The origin of this receptor is a woman in her 30s in good health. Sequencing was carried out using memory CD4+ T cells sorted from blood. Subset reported: CD45RA-negative fraction. The chain employs TRBV18 and TRBJ2-1; D gene unclear. Here the CDR3 reads CASSPLGRQNEQFF. The CDR3, as DNA: TGTGCCAGCTCACCACTCGGTAGACAAAATGAGCAGTTCTTC.